Presented here are 10 T cell receptor beta chains from one specimen sequenced in a study of T cells in Graves' hyperthyroidism and ophthalmopathy. TCR beta CDR3 regions were amplified from RNA. Initially, a first-round RT-PCR of the TCR CDR3 employed the HTBI primer set. TCRdb reanalysed the multiplex PCR reads using MiXCR and keeps one entry per CDR3 protein. The sample contains about 290,000 distinct CDR3 sequences, roughly an eighth of which appear only once. Sequencing was carried out using blood. These receptors were taken from a woman between 40 and 50 years old with Graves' hyperthyroidism.

This clonotype was seen at least ten times. CDR3 in amino acids: CASSPATGGLNTEAFF. CDR3 in DNA: TGCGCCAGCAGCCCGGCCACAGGGGGTTTGAACACTGAAGCTTTCTTT. This chain connects TRBV4-1 to TRBJ1-1, with 8 bases that match TRBD1. The CDR3 contains 16 residues. Looked up from germline, CDR1 is MGHRA and CDR2 is YSYEKL. V lost 4 bases, J lost 0 bases, and 7 bases stayed unmatched.

This clonotype was recorded at least ten times. CDR3 region: CASSYRLAGELPYEQYF. The DNA of the CDR3 is TGTGCCAGCAGTTATCGGCTAGCGGGAGAGCTGCCCTACGAGCAGTACTTC. V usage is TRBV27 and J usage is TRBJ2-7; 10 nucleotides align to TRBD2. The CDR3 runs to 17 residues. Germline-derived CDR1 and CDR2 are MNHEY and SMNVEV (reference sequence). V gave up 4 bases and J gave up 2 bases; unmatched junction bases: 11.

This clonotype was seen at least ten times. The chain has TRBV24-1 and TRBJ2-5; D is uncertain. The CDR3 covers 13 residues. Germline V gives CDR1 KGHDR, CDR2 SFDVKD. V lost 5 bases and J lost 5, with 11 bases in between. In DNA form, the CDR3 reads TGTGCCACCAGTGCCACGGGCGAGGAGACCCAGTACTTC. Its protein is CATSATGEETQYF.

This clonotype was seen at least ten times. The chain has TRBV10-1 and TRBJ2-4; 10 bases fit TRBD1. J was trimmed by 3 bases and V by 0 bases; bases with no gene match: 5. The V gene's germline CDR1 is WNHNN and CDR2 SYGVQD (reference sequence). This CDR3 has 17 residues. CDR3 amino acids: CASSESGQGLGKNIQYF. CDR3 bases: TGCGCCAGCAGTGAGTCGGGACAGGGGCTAGGCAAAAACATTCAGTACTTC.

This chain joins TRBV6-1 and TRBJ1-2, with 7 bases aligning to TRBD1. Germline V gene lookup returns CDR1 MNHNS and CDR2 SASEGT. The V segment lost 5 bases and the J segment 4 bases; nucleotides outside the gene matches: 10. The CDR3 contains 15 residues. The CDR3 sequence: CASSPRTGSGYGYTF. CDR3 DNA: TGTGCCAGCAGTCCGCGGACAGGCAGTGGCTATGGCTACACCTTC.

This clonotype was recorded many times. V gene TRBV29-1 combines with J gene TRBJ2-5, with TRBD1 identical over 8 bases. The germline gives CDR1 SQVTM, CDR2 ANQGSEA. This CDR3 comprises 12 residues. The V and J ends lost 7 bases and 4 bases, in that order; junction bases with no gene match: 5. CDR3 in amino acids: CSADQGAETQYF. CDR3 in DNA: TGCAGCGCGGACCAGGGGGCAGAGACCCAGTACTTC.

This clonotype was counted at least ten times. The rearrangement joins TRBV7-9 to TRBJ2-5; maybe TRBD2 (7 bases). CDR3 length: 15 amino acids. Germline loops: CDR1 SEHNR, CDR2 FQNEAQ (reference sequence). V lost 5 bases to trimming and J lost 2 bases, with 15 bases between them. CDR3 DNA sequence: TGTGCCAGCAGCCCTGGGAGGGGGGGTCAAGAGACCCAGTACTTC. This gives the protein CASSPGRGGQETQYF.

V and J are TRBV3-1 and TRBJ2-1; D is unclear. Germline V CDR1 and CDR2: LGHDT, YNNKEL (reference sequence). This CDR3 spans 13 amino acids. Trimming cost V 1 base and J 7 bases, with 8 bases left between them. Here the CDR3 reads CASSQGVSNEQFF. DNA for the CDR3: TGTGCCAGCAGCCAAGGGGTTTCGAATGAGCAGTTCTTC.

This clonotype was seen many times. The chain links TRBV30 to TRBJ1-2; D is uncertain. This CDR3 is built from 13 residues. Germline V gene lookup returns CDR1 GTSNPN and CDR2 SVGIG (reference sequence). The V end was cut by 0 bases, the J end by 4 bases, with 9 bases between. For the CDR3, the DNA is TGTGCCTGGAGTGTCGGCCAGTCCTATGGCTACACCTTC. The encoded protein is CAWSVGQSYGYTF.

The V gene is TRBV12-3 or TRBV12-4, the J gene TRBJ2-2, with D perhaps TRBD2 (5 bases). Trimming cost V 5 bases and J 8 bases, with 15 bases left between them. The CDR3 is made up of 14 amino acids. CDR3 loop: CASSRTGPGGELFF. The DNA for the CDR3 is TGTGCCAGCAGTCGGACTGGACCCGGGGGGGAGCTGTTTTTT.